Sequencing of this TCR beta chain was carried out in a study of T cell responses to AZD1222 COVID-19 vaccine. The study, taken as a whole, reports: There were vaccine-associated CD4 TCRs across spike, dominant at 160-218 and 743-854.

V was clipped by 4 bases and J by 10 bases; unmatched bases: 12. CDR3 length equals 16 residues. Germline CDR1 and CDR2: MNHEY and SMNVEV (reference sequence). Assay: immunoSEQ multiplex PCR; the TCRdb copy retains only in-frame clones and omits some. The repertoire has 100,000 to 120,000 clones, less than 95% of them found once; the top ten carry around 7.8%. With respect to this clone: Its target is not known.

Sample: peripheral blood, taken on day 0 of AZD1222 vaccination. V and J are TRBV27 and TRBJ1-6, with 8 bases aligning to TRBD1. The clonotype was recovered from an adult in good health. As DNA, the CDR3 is TGTGCCAGCAGTTCATACGGGACAGGCCTTTTGTCACCCCTCCACTTT. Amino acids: CASSSYGTGLLSPLHF.